The 2 T cell receptor beta chains in this list originate from one sample, sequenced in a study of blood T cell repertoires in COVID-19 (dated by TCRdb to 2020 to 2022). The library was prepared using the immunoSEQ multiplex PCR assay. Entries here come from immuneACCESS through TCRdb and include only in-frame sequences with V and J called. Some clones fail to appear in such tables; in the studies checked, an unresolved V gene covers under half of the shortfall, and the cause of the remainder is unknown. The sample table shows about 150,000 clones, and roughly 90% are seen once. The ten largest clones capture 0.45% to 0.65% of the sample. Sequencing used peripheral blood. These receptors originate from a man aged 50 or older with acute or convalescent COVID-19.

This clone was observed a single time. The V gene is TRBV4-1, the J gene TRBJ1-2, with D perhaps TRBD1 (5 bases). Trimming cost V 2 bases and J 3 bases, with 13 bases left between them. The CDR3 loop spans 15 amino acids. Germline V CDR1 and CDR2: MGHRA, YSYEKL. CDR3 coding DNA: TGCGCCAGCAGCCAACCGGGCAGGGTCGACTATGGCTACACCTTC. Protein: CASSQPGRVDYGYTF.

V and J are TRBV27 and TRBJ1-2; 7 nucleotides align to TRBD1. The CDR3 has 15 residues. CDR1 is MNHEY and CDR2 is SMNVEV in the germline V gene (reference sequence). V gave up 5 bases and J gave up 0 bases; unmatched junction bases: 6. The CDR3 region is CASSPYRGANYGYTF. The CDR3 DNA is TGTGCCAGCAGTCCCTACAGGGGAGCTAACTATGGCTACACCTTC.